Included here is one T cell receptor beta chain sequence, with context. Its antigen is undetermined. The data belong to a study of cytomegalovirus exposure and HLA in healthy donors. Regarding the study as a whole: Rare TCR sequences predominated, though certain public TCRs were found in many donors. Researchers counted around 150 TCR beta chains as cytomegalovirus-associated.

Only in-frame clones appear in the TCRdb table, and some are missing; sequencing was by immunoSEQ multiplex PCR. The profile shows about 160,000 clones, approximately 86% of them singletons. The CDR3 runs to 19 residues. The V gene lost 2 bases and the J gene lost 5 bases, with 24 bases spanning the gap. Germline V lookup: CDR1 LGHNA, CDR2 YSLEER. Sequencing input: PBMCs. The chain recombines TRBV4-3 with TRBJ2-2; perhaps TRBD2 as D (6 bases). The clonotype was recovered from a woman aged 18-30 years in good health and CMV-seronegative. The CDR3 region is CASSQRTTSYLVTTGELFF. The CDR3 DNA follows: TGCGCCAGCAGCCAACGGACTACGTCATACTTAGTGACGACCGGGGAGCTGTTTTTT.